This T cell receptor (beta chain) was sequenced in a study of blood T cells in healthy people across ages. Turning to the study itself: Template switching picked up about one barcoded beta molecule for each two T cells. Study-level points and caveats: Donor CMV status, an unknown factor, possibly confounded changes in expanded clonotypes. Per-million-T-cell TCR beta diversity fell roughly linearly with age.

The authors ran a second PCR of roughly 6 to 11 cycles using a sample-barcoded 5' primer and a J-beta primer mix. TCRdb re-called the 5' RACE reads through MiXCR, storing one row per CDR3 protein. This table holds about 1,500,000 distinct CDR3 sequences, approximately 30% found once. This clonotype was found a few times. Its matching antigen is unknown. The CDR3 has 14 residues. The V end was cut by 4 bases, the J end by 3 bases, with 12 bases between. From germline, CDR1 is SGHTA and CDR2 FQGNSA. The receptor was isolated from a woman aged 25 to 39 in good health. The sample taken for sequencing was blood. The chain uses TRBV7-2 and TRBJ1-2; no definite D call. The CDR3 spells CASSSPGEDYGYTF. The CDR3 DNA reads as TGTGCCAGCAGCTCCCCCGGGGAGGACTATGGCTACACCTTC.